The 21 T cell receptor beta chains below all came from one sample that was sequenced in a study of OX40 agonist ivuxolimab in advanced cancers. Sequencing was performed with immunoSEQ multiplex PCR; in TCRdb, only in-frame clones are kept and a portion is missing. The table has roughly 79,000 clones, about 90% seen once. This material consisted of CD4+ or CD8+ T cells sorted from blood, taken in a trial of the OX40 agonist ivuxolimab. All receptors derive from an adult with an advanced solid tumor such as melanoma, head and neck, liver or kidney cancer.

The chain has TRBV5-4 and TRBJ2-7, with D possibly matching TRBD2 (6 bases). Germline V gene sequence: CDR1 SGHNT, CDR2 YYREEE (reference sequence). The CDR3 loop spans 13 amino acids. The ends were cut back, 2 bases at V and 5 bases at J, with 11 bases in the middle. The CDR3 DNA is TGTGCCAGCAGCTTCGGGACTGCGGACGAGCAGTACTTC. Encoded protein: CASSFGTADEQYF.

This clone was seen just once. The gene calls are TRBV7-8 and TRBJ1-2, with 10 bases matching TRBD1. J lost 2 bases, V lost 3 bases, and 0 bases had no gene match. CDR3 length: 14 amino acids. Germline-derived CDR1 and CDR2 are SGHVS and FQNEAQ. DNA for the CDR3: TGTGCCAGCAGCTTGACAGGGGGCAACTATGGCTACACCTTC. It translates to CASSLTGGNYGYTF.

The chain employs TRBV7-8 and TRBJ2-7; D is possibly TRBD1 (6 bases). This CDR3 region has 15 residues. V was shortened by 5 bases and J by 2 bases, with 16 bases between the two germline ends. The germline gives CDR1 SGHVS, CDR2 FQNEAQ. The CDR3 coding sequence is TGTGCCAGCAGCCCCCGTCCGGGACACCCCTACGAGCAGTACTTC. The encoded protein is CASSPRPGHPYEQYF.

The genes are TRBV2 and TRBJ2-2; D unclear. The CDR3 extends over 13 amino acids. CDR1 and CDR2 from the germline V gene are SNHLY and FYNNEI. The V end lost 8 bases, the J end lost 1 base, and 8 bases lay between the germline ends. DNA of the CDR3: TGTGCCAGCGGACCGGAGAACACCGGGGAGCTGTTTTTT. Translated: CASGPENTGELFF. Filled out from reference TRBV2 and TRBJ2-2, the complete variable domain reads EPEVTQTPSHQVTQMGQEVILRCVPISNHLYFYWYRQILGQKVEFLVSFYNNEISEKSEIFDDQFSVERPDGSNFTLKIRSTKLEDSAMYFCASGPENTGELFFGEGSRLTVL.

This chain links TRBV10-3 with TRBJ1-2, with a tentative D call TRBD1 (5 bases). This CDR3 has 13 amino acids. The V end lost 3 bases, the J end lost 5 bases, and 10 bases lay between the germline ends. From germline, CDR1 is ENHRY and CDR2 SYGVKD. The CDR3 DNA follows: TGTGCCATCAGTGAATCGGCAGGGTATGGCTACACCTTC. It translates to CAISESAGYGYTF.

This CDR3 is CASSFPQGLHGYTF. The DNA for the CDR3 is TGTGCCAGCAGCTTCCCCCAGGGTCTCCATGGCTACACCTTC. The genes are TRBV7-9 and TRBJ1-2; TRBD1 is a possible D gene (5 bases). The V end lost 3 bases, the J end lost 6 bases, and 14 bases lay between the germline ends. The V gene's germline CDR1 is SEHNR and CDR2 FQNEAQ (reference sequence). The length of the CDR3 is 14 residues.

The rearrangement joins TRBV19 to TRBJ1-5; 7 positions agree with TRBD1. The CDR3 spans 14 residues. Germline values: CDR1 LNHDA, CDR2 SQIVND (reference sequence). The V segment lost 11 bases and the J segment 5 bases; nucleotides outside the gene matches: 12. CDR3 in DNA: TGTGCCGCCGACAGTAGCAGGGGGTATCAGCCCCAGCATTTT. Protein product: CAADSSRGYQPQHF. Full variable domain (rest looked up from reference TRBV19 and TRBJ1-5): DGGITQSPKYLFRKEGQNVTLSCEQNLNHDAMYWYRQDPGQGLRLIYYSQIVNDFQKGDIAEGYSVSREKKESFPLTVTSAQKNPTAFYLCAADSSRGYQPQHFGDGTRLSIL.

V and J are TRBV7-8 and TRBJ2-5, with 9 bases aligning to TRBD1. The CDR3 runs 15 residues. Germline V CDR1 and CDR2: SGHVS, FQNEAQ. J was trimmed by 4 bases and V by 5 bases; bases with no gene match: 8. CDR3: CASSRGQGGLETQYF. In DNA, the CDR3 is TGTGCCAGCAGCCGGGGACAGGGAGGTTTAGAGACCCAGTACTTC.

The CDR3 bases are TGTGCCAAAAAACTAGCGGGAGGGCCCACAGATACGCAGTATTTT. Translation: CAKKLAGGPTDTQYF. The V and J genes are TRBV19 and TRBJ2-3; 13 bases are shared with TRBD2. CDR3 length: 15 amino acids. V was clipped by 10 bases and J by 2 bases; unmatched bases: 6. From germline, CDR1 is LNHDA and CDR2 SQIVND (reference sequence).

The rearrangement links TRBV7-2 to TRBJ1-1; D gene unclear. Trimming removed 5 bases from V and 7 bases from J, with 11 bases in between. Germline V lookup: CDR1 SGHTA, CDR2 FQGNSA. The CDR3 consists of 12 residues. The chain's CDR3 is CASSPGRYEAFF. The CDR3 DNA reads as TGTGCCAGCAGCCCTGGCAGGTATGAAGCTTTCTTT.

This sequence joins TRBV4-3 and TRBJ2-7, with a tentative D call TRBD1 (6 bases). Trimming removed 0 bases from V and 3 bases from J, with 9 bases in between. This CDR3 spans 14 amino acids. Germline V gene sequence: CDR1 LGHNA, CDR2 YSLEER. The CDR3 DNA reads TGCGCCAGCAGCCAAGAACAGGGTGGCTACGAGCAGTACTTC. As protein: CASSQEQGGYEQYF.

The chain carries TRBV5-5 and TRBJ1-3; no reliable D call. Trimming left V 0 bases short and J 1 base short, with 8 bases between. In germline, CDR1 is SGHKS, CDR2 YYEKEE (reference sequence). The CDR3 loop spans 15 amino acids. The CDR3: CASSLDAISGNTIYF. The CDR3 coding sequence is TGTGCCAGCAGCTTGGATGCCATATCTGGAAACACCATATATTTT.

A single count supports this clone. The J gene is TRBJ1-4, the V gene TRBV25-1; TRBD1 agrees at 7 bases. There are 15 residues in the CDR3. V lost 3 bases to trimming and J lost 8 bases; unmatched junction nucleotides: 9. Germline lookup yields CDR1 MGHDK and CDR2 SYGVNS. CDR3 sequence: CASSETGMGMEKLFF. The CDR3 DNA reads TGTGCCAGCAGTGAGACAGGGATGGGTATGGAAAAACTGTTTTTT.

This clone was seen a handful of times. This chain uses TRBV6-5 with TRBJ2-7; D is possibly TRBD2 (6 bases). V lost 7 bases, J lost 6 bases, and 16 bases lay in between. The CDR3 spans 13 residues. The V gene's germline CDR1 is MNHEY and CDR2 SVGAGI. This CDR3 is CASTRPTSREQYF. The CDR3 region has the DNA TGTGCCAGCACCCGACCGACTAGTCGCGAGCAGTACTTC.

V usage is TRBV12-2 and J usage is TRBJ1-6. TRBV12-2 is reported as a pseudogene. This CDR3 has 14 amino acids. This chain's CDR3 is CASRLLCKITPLHF. In DNA, the CDR3 is TGTGCAAGTCGCTTACTATGTAAGATAACACCCCTCCACTTT.

A word on this clone: The sample has other DNA sequences that encode this CDR3 too. This sequence joins TRBV7-2 and TRBJ2-7, with TRBD1 identical over 9 bases. Germline V gene sequence: CDR1 SGHTA, CDR2 FQGNSA. The CDR3 has 15 amino acids. The J segment lost 3 bases and the V segment lost 1 base, leaving 4 bases of the junction unmatched. CDR3 loop: CASSLGQDRGYEQYF. The CDR3 DNA reads TGTGCCAGCAGCTTAGGACAGGACAGGGGCTACGAGCAGTACTTC.

This chain joins TRBV6-5 and TRBJ2-2, with no clear D. This CDR3 has 14 amino acids. Between the trimmed V and J ends, which lost 3 bases and 1 base, there was a span of 6 bases. CDR1 and CDR2 (germline): MNHEY, SVGAGI. The CDR3, as DNA: TGTGCCAGCAGTTATGGTTTGAACACCGGGGAGCTGTTTTTT. Protein: CASSYGLNTGELFF.

The J gene is TRBJ2-1, the V gene TRBV6-5; tentatively, D is TRBD1 (5 bases). This CDR3 is 13 amino acids long. The germline gives CDR1 MNHEY, CDR2 SVGAGI. V was shortened by 1 base and J by 5 bases, with 6 bases between the two germline ends. CDR3 sequence reads: CASSYLGDNEQFF. CDR3 in DNA: TGTGCCAGCAGTTACTTAGGGGACAATGAGCAGTTCTTC.

This sequence joins TRBV7-2 and TRBJ2-3; TRBD2 matches 7 bases. V lost 4 bases, J lost 0 bases, and 7 bases stayed unmatched. This CDR3 has 16 residues. Germline values: CDR1 SGHTA, CDR2 FQGNSA. The CDR3 region is CASSSAGLGSTDTQYF. CDR3 nucleotide sequence: TGTGCCAGCAGCTCAGCGGGATTGGGTAGCACAGATACGCAGTATTTT.

The V gene is TRBV11-3, the J gene TRBJ1-1, with 8 nucleotides matching TRBD1. The CDR3 is 20 amino acids. CDR1 and CDR2 from the germline V gene are SGHNT and YENEEA. V lost 4 bases to trimming and J lost 4 bases; unmatched junction nucleotides: 23. This chain's CDR3 is CASSSEPPGQENVGGTEAFF. CDR3 sequence (DNA): TGTGCCAGCAGCTCCGAACCCCCGGGACAGGAGAATGTGGGCGGCACTGAAGCTTTCTTT.

The gene calls are TRBV10-3 and TRBJ2-3, with TRBD2 matching 7 bases. This CDR3 comprises 16 residues. Germline values: CDR1 ENHRY, CDR2 SYGVKD. V was clipped by 0 bases and J by 1 base; unmatched bases: 4. The CDR3: CAISESGGSGTDTQYF. The CDR3 DNA reads TGTGCCATCAGTGAGTCGGGCGGGAGTGGCACAGATACGCAGTATTTT.